Sequencing of this T cell receptor beta chain was carried out in a study of blood T cell repertoires in COVID-19. Deletions cut 2 bases from V and 0 bases from J, with 11 bases between. There are 15 residues in the CDR3. Germline V gives CDR1 MGHDK, CDR2 SYGVNS. Profiling relied on immunoSEQ multiplex PCR, and the TCRdb table lists in-frame clones only, not all of them. The data show about 25,000 clones, roughly 86% seen once. This clone was found a few times. This chain connects TRBV25-1 to TRBJ2-7; D is possibly TRBD2 (7 bases). The sequence was obtained from a man aged 45 to 65 with active COVID-19. Sequencing was carried out using peripheral blood. This CDR3 reads CASSERGGSSYEQYF. As DNA, the CDR3 is TGTGCCAGCAGTGAAAGGGGGGGGAGCTCCTACGAGCAGTACTTC.